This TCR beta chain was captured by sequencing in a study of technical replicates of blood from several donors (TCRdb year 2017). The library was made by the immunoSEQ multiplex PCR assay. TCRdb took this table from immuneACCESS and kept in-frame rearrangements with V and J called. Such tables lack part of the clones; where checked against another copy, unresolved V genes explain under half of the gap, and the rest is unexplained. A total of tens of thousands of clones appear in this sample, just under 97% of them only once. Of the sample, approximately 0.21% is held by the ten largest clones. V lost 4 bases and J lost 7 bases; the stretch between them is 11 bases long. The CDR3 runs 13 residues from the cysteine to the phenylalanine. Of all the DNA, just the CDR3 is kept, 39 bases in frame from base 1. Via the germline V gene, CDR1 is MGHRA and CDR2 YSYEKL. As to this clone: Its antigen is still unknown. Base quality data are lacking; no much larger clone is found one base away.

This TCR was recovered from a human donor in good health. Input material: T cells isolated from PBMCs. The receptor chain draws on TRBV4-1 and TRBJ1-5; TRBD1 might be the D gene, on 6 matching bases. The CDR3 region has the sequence CASSPPGGQPQHF. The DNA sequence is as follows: TGCGCCAGCAGCCCTCCGGGGGGCCAGCCCCAGCATTTT.